This T cell receptor (beta chain) appears in the sequencing data of a study of brain T cells in children with intractable seizures. Assay used: immunoSEQ multiplex PCR; TCRdb lists only in-frame clones, some missing. This table holds 100,000 to 120,000 clones, approximately 94% found once. The CDR3 is 14 residues long. Germline V gene sequence: CDR1 SGHTA, CDR2 FQGNSA. V dropped 0 bases and J dropped 5 bases, with 11 bases sitting between them. J is TRBJ2-7 and V is TRBV7-2; weak D call: TRBD1 (6 bases). This sequence was found in a boy in the first two years of life with hemimegalencephaly and intractable seizures. Sequencing used peripheral blood, obtained at surgery. CDR3 region: CASSLALGGDEQYF. The CDR3 nucleotides are TGTGCCAGCAGCTTAGCGTTAGGGGGAGACGAGCAGTACTTC.